These 27 T cell receptor beta chains came from one sample sequenced in a study of blood T cell repertoires in COVID-19. Repertoires were generated with immunoSEQ multiplex PCR, while TCRdb's copy carries only in-frame clones and drops some. The repertoire consists of some 150,000 clones, with roughly three quarters occurring once and the leading ten covering less than 7.5%. Sequencing input: PBMCs or T cells enriched from blood (not recorded which). Receptors were obtained from a woman aged 50 to 60 who had recovered from COVID-19.

This rearrangement joins TRBV7-2 to TRBJ1-1; no definite D call. Trimming shortened V by 5 bases and J by 6 bases, and 13 bases separated the two germline ends. There are 13 residues in the CDR3. Germline V lookup: CDR1 SGHTA, CDR2 FQGNSA. CDR3 DNA sequence: TGTGCCAGCAGCCCTGGGAGATATGCTGAAGCTTTCTTT. This sequence encodes CASSPGRYAEAFF.

In its sample, this clone was seen once. The chain employs TRBV14 and TRBJ2-5; the D is unclear. Germline loops: CDR1 SGHDN, CDR2 FVKESK. The CDR3 has 16 amino acids. V lost 3 bases and J 2 bases, leaving 16 bases between the germline ends. DNA of the CDR3: TGTGCCAGCAGCCATCACACTCCCGGAGTACAAGAGACCCAGTACTTC. This translates into CASSHHTPGVQETQYF.

This sequence joins TRBV7-9 and TRBJ2-5; TRBD1 agrees at 9 bases. The CDR3 is 15 residues long. V lost 6 bases to trimming and J lost 4 bases; unmatched junction nucleotides: 9. Germline CDR1 is SEHNR and CDR2 is FQNEAQ (reference sequence). The CDR3 bases are TGTGCCAGCAGAGGCACCCGGACAGGGGCAGAGACCCAGTACTTC. The encoded protein is CASRGTRTGAETQYF.

The rearrangement joins TRBV19 to TRBJ1-4; the match to TRBD1 covers 10 bases. CDR1 and CDR2 (germline): LNHDA, SQIVND (reference sequence). The CDR3 consists of 15 residues. V was pared by 5 bases and J by 5 bases, with 5 bases of the junction left unmatched. The CDR3 DNA reads TGTGCCAGTAGTTCTGACAGGGGGCGAAATGAAAAACTGTTTTTT. Its translation is CASSSDRGRNEKLFF.

This chain links TRBV19 with TRBJ1-3; a possible D gene is TRBD1 (6 bases). The CDR3 loop spans 15 amino acids. Germline V gene sequence: CDR1 LNHDA, CDR2 SQIVND (reference sequence). Trimming took off 7 bases at V and 0 bases at J, with 13 bases between the two ends. The CDR3 DNA reads as TGTGCCAGTACCCCGACAGGATTCTCTGGAAACACCATATATTTT. Translated, it gives CASTPTGFSGNTIYF.

The chain uses TRBV10-2 and TRBJ2-3; a possible D gene is TRBD1 (5 bases). V dropped 10 bases and J dropped 1 base, with 15 bases sitting between them. The CDR3 covers 14 residues. Germline loops: CDR1 WSHSY, CDR2 SAAADI. In DNA, the CDR3 is TGCGCCACCAAACAGGCCCAAGGCACAGATACGCAGTATTTT. Translating gives CATKQAQGTDTQYF.

V and J are TRBV14 and TRBJ2-3; 9 positions agree with TRBD2. The CDR3 has 14 residues. With 4 bases clipped from V and 1 base from J, the junction kept 0 bases outside the gene matches. Germline CDR1 is SGHDN and CDR2 is FVKESK. CDR3 nucleotides: TGTGCCAGCAGCCCTAGCGGGGGCACAGATACGCAGTATTTT. Encoded protein: CASSPSGGTDTQYF.

The chain carries TRBV14 and TRBJ1-1; 9 bases agree with TRBD1. J gave up 4 bases and V 3 bases, and 0 bases lay outside the gene matches. The CDR3 totals 13 residues. Looked up from germline, CDR1 is SGHDN and CDR2 is FVKESK. CDR3 in DNA: TGTGCCAGCAGCCAGACAGGGGGCACTGAAGCTTTCTTT. It is translated as CASSQTGGTEAFF.

The chain is built from TRBV7-2 and TRBJ2-7; 12 nucleotides match TRBD2. V dropped 5 bases and J dropped 2; count of bases not matched to a gene: 4. Germline loops: CDR1 SGHTA, CDR2 FQGNSA. The CDR3 consists of 15 residues. CDR3 region: CASSPGLAGTYEQYF. The CDR3 nucleotides read TGTGCCAGCAGCCCCGGACTAGCGGGAACCTACGAGCAGTACTTC.

The chain links TRBV2 to TRBJ1-1, with D uncertain. This CDR3 contains 11 residues. V was trimmed by 1 base and J by 11 bases, leaving 8 bases between them. Looked up from germline, CDR1 is SNHLY and CDR2 is FYNNEI. The CDR3 DNA is TGTGCCAGCAGTGAAGGGCAGTGGGCTTTCTTT. It specifies CASSEGQWAFF. The whole variable domain, remainder taken from reference TRBV2 and TRBJ1-1, is EPEVTQTPSHQVTQMGQEVILRCVPISNHLYFYWYRQILGQKVEFLVSFYNNEISEKSEIFDDQFSVERPDGSNFTLKIRSTKLEDSAMYFCASSEGQWAFFGQGTRLTVV.

V is TRBV29-1 and J is TRBJ2-2; 8 bases line up with TRBD1. The junction had 3 bases not matched to a gene; V was cut back by 2 bases and J by 7 bases. This CDR3 has 13 amino acids. Germline CDR1 reads SQVTM; CDR2 reads ANQGSEA. The CDR3 is CSVERTGYGELFF. CDR3 DNA: TGCAGCGTTGAAAGGACAGGGTACGGGGAGCTGTTTTTT.

This chain connects TRBV5-6 to TRBJ1-5; D unresolved. The germline CDR1 and CDR2 sequences are SGHDT and YYEEEE. V lost 0 bases and J 5 bases, leaving 12 bases between the germline ends. The CDR3 is made up of 15 amino acids. DNA of the CDR3: TGTGCCAGCAGCTTGGGACAAGTCAGTTATCAGCCCCAGCATTTT. Translating it yields CASSLGQVSYQPQHF.

J is TRBJ1-5 and V is TRBV7-8, with D tentatively TRBD1 (6 bases). With 3 bases removed from V and 0 bases from J, the gap between germline ends came to 12 bases. The length of the CDR3 is 16 residues. Germline lookup yields CDR1 SGHVS and CDR2 FQNEAQ. The CDR3 sequence: CASSFRDRLSNQPQHF. In DNA, the CDR3 is TGTGCCAGCAGCTTTCGAGACAGGCTTAGCAATCAGCCCCAGCATTTT.

The CDR3 bases are TGCGCCAGCAGCGTTGACAGAACCTACGAGCAGTACTTC. It is translated as CASSVDRTYEQYF. The J gene is TRBJ2-7, the V gene TRBV5-1, with a tentative D call TRBD1 (5 bases). Germline values: CDR1 SGHRS, CDR2 YFSETQ. V lost 4 bases to trimming and J lost 2 bases, with 10 bases between them. The CDR3 is made up of 13 amino acids.

The V and J genes are TRBV23-1 and TRBJ1-5, with unresolved D. TRBV23-1 is annotated as an ORF whose role is uncertain. There are 14 residues in the CDR3. The germline V and J ends were trimmed by 0 bases and 5 bases, with 8 bases remaining between them. CDR3 in DNA: TGCGCCAGCAGTCAATCGGGCGGGGATCAGCCCCAGCATTTT. Protein product: CASSQSGGDQPQHF.

This chain connects TRBV7-2 to TRBJ1-2; perhaps TRBD1 as D (5 bases). Per germline, CDR1 SGHTA and CDR2 FQGNSA. Trimming took off 4 bases at V and 3 bases at J, with 21 bases between the two ends. This CDR3 is built from 17 residues. CDR3 in amino acids: CASSSLWAGSLHYGYTF. DNA for the CDR3: TGTGCCAGCAGCTCCCTGTGGGCAGGGTCCCTACACTATGGCTACACCTTC.

The chain uses TRBV5-1 and TRBJ1-4, with a tentative D call TRBD1 (6 bases). The V gene's germline CDR1 is SGHRS and CDR2 YFSETQ. The CDR3 consists of 14 residues. The ends were cut back, 0 bases at V and 8 bases at J, with 11 bases in the middle. The chain's CDR3 is CASSLGQGQEKLFF. CDR3 DNA sequence: TGCGCCAGCAGCTTGGGGCAGGGGCAGGAAAAACTGTTTTTT. Drawing the rest from reference TRBV5-1 and TRBJ1-4, the complete variable domain is KAGVTQTPRYLIKTRGQQVTLSCSPISGHRSVSWYQQTPGQGLQFLFEYFSETQRNKGNFPGRFSGRQFSNSRSEMNVSTLELGDSALYLCASSLGQGQEKLFFGSGTQLSVL.

This chain links TRBV7-2 with TRBJ1-1; a possible D gene is TRBD1 (5 bases). The V gene's germline CDR1 is SGHTA and CDR2 FQGNSA. The CDR3 has 13 amino acids. The V end lost 1 base, the J end lost 3 bases, and 6 bases lay between the germline ends. The DNA of the CDR3 is TGTGCCAGCAGCTTAGTCAGGGACACTGAAGCTTTCTTT. Translated, it gives CASSLVRDTEAFF.

The rearrangement uses TRBV2 and TRBJ2-6; D is possibly TRBD2 (6 bases). The CDR3 extends over 17 amino acids. V lost 4 bases and J lost 2, with 15 bases in between. From germline, CDR1 is SNHLY and CDR2 FYNNEI. The DNA for the CDR3 is TGTGCCAGCAGTGGGGAGGTGGATAACGCTGGGGCCAACGTCCTGACTTTC. This codes for CASSGEVDNAGANVLTF. The variable domain in full, completed from reference TRBV2 and TRBJ2-6, reads EPEVTQTPSHQVTQMGQEVILRCVPISNHLYFYWYRQILGQKVEFLVSFYNNEISEKSEIFDDQFSVERPDGSNFTLKIRSTKLEDSAMYFCASSGEVDNAGANVLTFGAGSRLTVL.

The chain is built from TRBV6-5 and TRBJ2-2; perhaps TRBD1 as D (6 bases). V was pared by 4 bases and J by 0 bases, with 6 bases between. This CDR3 comprises 14 residues. The V gene's germline CDR1 is MNHEY and CDR2 SVGAGI. The CDR3 nucleotides are TGTGCCAGCAGTTGGACAGCGAACACCGGGGAGCTGTTTTTT. Its protein is CASSWTANTGELFF.

V and J are TRBV7-9 and TRBJ1-1; D not resolved. Trimming pared 6 bases from V and 6 bases from J, leaving 17 bases between. Germline lookup yields CDR1 SEHNR and CDR2 FQNEAQ (reference sequence). This CDR3 contains 14 residues. CDR3 DNA: TGTGCCAGCAGGGTGGGCATATCCGGTCCTGAAGCTTTCTTT. Protein sequence: CASRVGISGPEAFF.

CDR3 sequence: CASSLSDYPDLVAKNIQYF. As DNA, the CDR3 is TGTGCCAGCAGTTTGTCCGACTACCCTGACTTAGTAGCCAAAAACATTCAGTACTTC. This sequence joins TRBV28 and TRBJ2-4, with D tentatively TRBD2 (5 bases). CDR1 and CDR2 (germline): MDHEN, SYDVKM. V was shortened by 3 bases and J by 0 bases, with 21 bases between the two germline ends. This CDR3 comprises 19 residues.

The J gene is TRBJ1-1, the V gene TRBV10-1; weak D call: TRBD1 (5 bases). Trimming stripped 6 bases from V and 0 bases from J, with 8 bases between. The CDR3 is made up of 13 amino acids. Germline loops: CDR1 WNHNN, CDR2 SYGVQD (reference sequence). The CDR3 sequence is CASRTEVNTEAFF. DNA for the CDR3: TGCGCCAGCAGGACAGAGGTGAACACTGAAGCTTTCTTT.

V and J are TRBV5-1 and TRBJ1-2; D may be TRBD1 (5 bases). The CDR3 runs 13 residues. The V gene's germline CDR1 is SGHRS and CDR2 YFSETQ. V lost 0 bases, J lost 6 bases, and 9 bases lay in between. The CDR3 DNA reads as TGCGCCAGCAGCTTGGGGGGCGCGGATGGCTACACCTTC. It specifies CASSLGGADGYTF.

The chain has TRBV2 and TRBJ1-5, with 7 bases aligning to TRBD1. This CDR3 has 16 amino acids. V trimming: 5 bases; J trimming: 2 bases; junction bases outside the gene matches: 9. Per germline, CDR1 SNHLY and CDR2 FYNNEI. This CDR3 is CASSQNRQGRNQPQHF. The CDR3 bases are TGTGCCAGCAGTCAAAATAGACAGGGACGCAATCAGCCCCAGCATTTT.

This clone was counted between two and nine times. This sequence joins TRBV7-2 and TRBJ1-2; 7 bases match TRBD1. The CDR3 contains 14 residues. Germline assignment: CDR1 SGHTA and CDR2 FQGNSA. V trimming: 0 bases; J trimming: 4 bases; junction bases outside the gene matches: 2. The CDR3 bases are TGTGCCAGCAGCTTAGCTCCAGGGGGCTATGGCTACACCTTC. Protein: CASSLAPGGYGYTF. Using reference TRBV7-2 and TRBJ1-2 for the parts outside the CDR3, the full variable domain is GAGVSQSPSNKVTEKGKDVELRCDPISGHTALYWYRQSLGQGLEFLIYFQGNSAPDKSGLPSDRFSAERTGGSVSTLTIQRTQQEDSAVYLCASSLAPGGYGYTFGSGTRLTVV.

This chain joins TRBV5-1 and TRBJ1-2; 8 bases match TRBD1. Germline V gene data show CDR1 as SGHRS and CDR2 as YFSETQ. J was trimmed by 6 bases and V by 6 bases; bases with no gene match: 7. The length of the CDR3 is 13 residues. CDR3 loop: CASKVTGGDGYTF. CDR3 nucleotide sequence: TGCGCCAGCAAGGTTACAGGGGGTGATGGCTACACCTTC.